This T cell receptor (beta chain) was documented in a study of blood T cell repertoires in COVID-19. Looking at the study overall: Acute and convalescent COVID-19 samples came from the United States, Italy and Spain.

The germline gives CDR1 SGHRS, CDR2 YFSETQ. Trimming removed 0 bases from V and 2 bases from J, with 7 bases in between. The CDR3 spans 14 residues. Using immunoSEQ multiplex PCR, the repertoire was profiled, and TCRdb retains in-frame clones only, with some absent. The sample lists 100,000 to 150,000 clones; around 80% were seen once. This clonotype was sampled from a man between 70 and 80 years old with acute or convalescent COVID-19. Sequenced input: peripheral blood. The chain uses TRBV5-1 and TRBJ2-3; possibly TRBD2 for D (6 bases). The CDR3 nucleotides are TGCGCCAGCAGCTTGGGCGGGAACACAGATACGCAGTATTTT. The encoded protein is CASSLGGNTDTQYF.